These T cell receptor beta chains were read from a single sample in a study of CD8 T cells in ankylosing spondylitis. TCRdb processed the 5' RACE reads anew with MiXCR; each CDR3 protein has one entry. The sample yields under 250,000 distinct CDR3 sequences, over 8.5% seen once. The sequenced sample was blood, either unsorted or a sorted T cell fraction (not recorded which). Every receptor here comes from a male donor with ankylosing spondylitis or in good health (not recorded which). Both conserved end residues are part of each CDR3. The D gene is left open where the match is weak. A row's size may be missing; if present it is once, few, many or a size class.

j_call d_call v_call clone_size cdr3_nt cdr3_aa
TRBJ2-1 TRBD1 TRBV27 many TGTGCCAGCAGGACAGGGGGCGCCTACAATGAGCAGTTCTTC CASRTGGAYNEQFF
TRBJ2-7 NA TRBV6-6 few TGTGCCAGCAGTTACGATGGGAATTACGAGCAGTACTTC CASSYDGNYEQYF
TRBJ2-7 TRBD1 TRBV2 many TGTGCCAGCGGAGTTCAGGGGGCGAGTGGCGAGCAGTACTTC CASGVQGASGEQYF
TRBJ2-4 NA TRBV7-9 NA TGTGCCAGCAGCCCCGGGGGGCAGGGCAAAAACATTCAGTACTTC CASSPGGQGKNIQYF
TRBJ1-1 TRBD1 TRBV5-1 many TGCGCCAGCAGTTCCGGGACAGGGGAGGATACTGAAGCTTTCTTT CASSSGTGEDTEAFF
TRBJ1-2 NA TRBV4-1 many TGCGCCAGCAGCCAAGGAAAAGGGCAACAGAACTATGGCTACACCTTC CASSQGKGQQNYGYTF
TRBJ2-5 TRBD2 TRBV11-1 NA TGTGCCAGCAGCCCACCGCCCCCGCTCACGGGGGGACAAGAGACCCAGTACTTC CASSPPPPLTGGQETQYF
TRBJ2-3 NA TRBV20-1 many TGCAGTGCTAGTCGGAGCGAAGCTAGCACAGATACGCAGTATTTT CSASRSEASTDTQYF
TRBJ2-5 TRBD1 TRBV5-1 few TGCGTCAGCAGCTTGGGACAGGTCCGGGAGACCCAGTACTTC CVSSLGQVRETQYF
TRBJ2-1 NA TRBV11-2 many TGTGCCAGCAGCAAGGACCGTAGATCCAATGAGCAGTTCTTC CASSKDRRSNEQFF
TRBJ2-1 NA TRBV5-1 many TGCGCCAGCAGTGACCCCCCCTACAATGAGCAGTTCTTC CASSDPPYNEQFF
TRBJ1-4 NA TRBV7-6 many TGTGCCAGCAGCCTACAGACAGCAACTAATGAAAAACTGTTTTTT CASSLQTATNEKLFF
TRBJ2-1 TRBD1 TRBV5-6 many TGTGCCAGCAGCGGGACAGGGAATGAGCAGTTCTTC CASSGTGNEQFF
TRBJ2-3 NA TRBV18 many TGTGCCAGCTCACCATCGGGAGCCTCCCCAGATACGCAGTATTTT CASSPSGASPDTQYF
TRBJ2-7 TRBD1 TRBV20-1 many TGCAGTGCTACCGGGACAGAGGTCTACGAGCAGTACTTC CSATGTEVYEQYF
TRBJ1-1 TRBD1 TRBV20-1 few TGCAGTGCTCGTCGGACAGGGTTAGCTTTCTTT CSARRTGLAFF
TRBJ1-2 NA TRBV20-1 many TGCAGTGCTAGGGACGGGGGGAGGTATGGCTACACCTTC CSARDGGRYGYTF
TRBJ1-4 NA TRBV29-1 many TGCAGCGTTGCATCATTTGAAAAACTGTTTTTT CSVASFEKLFF
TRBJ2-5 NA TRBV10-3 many TGTGCCATCAGTGAGATCGACGGAGCTATCCAGTACTTC CAISEIDGAIQYF
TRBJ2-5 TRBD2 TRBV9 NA TGTGCCAGCAGCCCTCGACTAGCGGGGAGTGAGGAGACCCAGTACTTC CASSPRLAGSEETQYF
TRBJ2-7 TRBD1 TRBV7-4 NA TGTGCCAGCAGCACCCCCCGGGACAGCATCTACGAGCAGTACTTC CASSTPRDSIYEQYF
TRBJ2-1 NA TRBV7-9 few TGTGCCAGCAGCTTTTTCGGGGCCCAAGGCAATGAGCAGTTCTTC CASSFFGAQGNEQFF
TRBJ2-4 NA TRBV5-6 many TGTGCCAGCAGCTCTCAACAAGCCAAAAACATTCAGTACTTC CASSSQQAKNIQYF
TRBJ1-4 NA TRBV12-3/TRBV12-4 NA TGTGCCAGCAGAAAGACCGCCATTGAAAAACTGTTTTTT CASRKTAIEKLFF
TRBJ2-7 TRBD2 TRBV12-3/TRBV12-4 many TGTGCCAGCAGTTTTGCCGGGGGGTACGAGCAGTACTTC CASSFAGGYEQYF
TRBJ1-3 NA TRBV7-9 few TGTGCCAGCAGCTCACAGCGGGGACCTGGAAACACCATATATTTT CASSSQRGPGNTIYF
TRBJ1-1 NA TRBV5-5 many TGTGCCAGCAGCCGGGACACAGACACTGAAGCTTTCTTT CASSRDTDTEAFF
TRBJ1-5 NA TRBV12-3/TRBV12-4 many TGTGCCAGCAGCCTGGGCAGGTTGAGGGAAGATCAGCCCCAGCATTTT CASSLGRLREDQPQHF
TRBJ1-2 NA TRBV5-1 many TGCGCCAGCAGCTTATCGACTACTAACTATGGCTACACCTTC CASSLSTTNYGYTF
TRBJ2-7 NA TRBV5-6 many TGTGCCAGCAGCGTACAGGGTAGCTACGAGCAGTACTTC CASSVQGSYEQYF
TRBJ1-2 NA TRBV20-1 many TGCAGTGCTAGACCTACAGGGAGTTGGGACGGCTACACCTTC CSARPTGSWDGYTF
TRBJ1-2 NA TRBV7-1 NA TGTGCCAGCAGCTCACCCTCGGGACCCGGGGACTATGGCTACACCTTC CASSSPSGPGDYGYTF
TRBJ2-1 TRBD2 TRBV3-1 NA TGTGCCAGCAGCCTTACCGGTGGGACTAGCGTTTACAATGAGCAGTTCTTC CASSLTGGTSVYNEQFF
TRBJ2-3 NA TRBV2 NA TGTGCCAGAGAACCCGGGACACCGGAGGATACGCAGTATTTT CAREPGTPEDTQYF
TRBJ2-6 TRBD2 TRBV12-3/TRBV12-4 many TGTGCCAGCAGCCGGGGGGTCTCTGGGGCCAACGTCCTGACTTTC CASSRGVSGANVLTF
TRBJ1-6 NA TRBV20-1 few TGCAGTGCTAGTTCCTATAATTCACCCCTCCACTTT CSASSYNSPLHF
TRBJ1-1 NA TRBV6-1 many TGTGCCAGCAGTGCCCAGGAGAACACTGAAGCTTTCTTT CASSAQENTEAFF
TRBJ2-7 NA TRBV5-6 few TGTGCCAGCAGCTTTATGACCTTCTACGAGCAGTACTTC CASSFMTFYEQYF
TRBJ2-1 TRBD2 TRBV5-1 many TGCGCCAGCAGCTTGGTGGGGACTAGCGGCTACAATGAGCAGTTCTTC CASSLVGTSGYNEQFF
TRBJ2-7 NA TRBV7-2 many TGTGCCAGCAGCCACAGGGTGGGGTACGAGCAGTACTTC CASSHRVGYEQYF
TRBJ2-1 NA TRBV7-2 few TGTGCCAGCAGCTTAACCGGGCACAATGAGCAGTTCTTC CASSLTGHNEQFF
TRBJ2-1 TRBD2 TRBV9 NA TGTGCCAGCAGCGTAGCTAGCGGGGCCTACAATGAGCAGTTCTTC CASSVASGAYNEQFF
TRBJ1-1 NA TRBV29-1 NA TGCAGCGTTGTCGTCCTGAACACTGAAGCTTTCTTT CSVVVLNTEAFF
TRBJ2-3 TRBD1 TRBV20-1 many TGCAGTGCTGGTTCGACAGGGGTTAATACGCAGTATTTT CSAGSTGVNTQYF
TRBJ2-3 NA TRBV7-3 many TGTGCCAGCAGCCCGCTCGGGGAACGGGTGAGCACAGATACGCAGTATTTT CASSPLGERVSTDTQYF
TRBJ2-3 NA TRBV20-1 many TGCAGTGCCGACGGTGGGGGGGCTAGCGTATATACGCAGTATTTT CSADGGGASVYTQYF
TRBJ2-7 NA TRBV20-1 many TGCAGCGCTGCTTGGGCCAACGAGCAGTACTTC CSAAWANEQYF
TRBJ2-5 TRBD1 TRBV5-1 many TGCGCCAGCAGCCACGGGACAGGGACGGAGACCCAGTACTTC CASSHGTGTETQYF
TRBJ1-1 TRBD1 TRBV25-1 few TGTGCCAGCAGTCAGGGGGCAAAGACTGAAGCTTTCTTT CASSQGAKTEAFF
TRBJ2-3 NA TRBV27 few TGTGCCATCCTCTTGGGGGATACGCAGTATTTT CAILLGDTQYF
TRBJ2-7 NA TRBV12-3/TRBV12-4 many TGTGCCAGCAGTTTACCGGCGCGGGAGCAGTACTTC CASSLPAREQYF
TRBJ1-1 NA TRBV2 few TGTGCCAGCAGGAGAGATCTAGGGGTCACTGAAGCTTTCTTT CASRRDLGVTEAFF